The next 32 T cell receptor beta chains were all read from a single sample in a study of human T cells and chemical hapten exposure. The time point denotes: patch test 2, 6 weeks after DPC sensitization. Treatment denoted: therapeutic diphenylcyclopropenone sensitization with weekly scalp DPC. TCRdb reprocessed the RACE reads with MiXCR, giving one entry per CDR3 protein. The sample lists roughly 50,000 distinct CDR3 sequences, 9.9% occurring once. The sequenced sample was whole blood, obtained in connection with sensitization to the hapten diphenylcyclopropenone (DPC). These receptors originate from a woman between 50 and 59 years old with alopecia areata. Some clones in this sample may be carry-over from other donors' samples.

This clonotype has a count of ten or more. The chain uses TRBV2 and TRBJ2-1; 11 bases are a match to TRBD1. V lost 6 bases, J lost 5 bases, and 6 bases stayed unmatched. CDR1 is SNHLY, CDR2 FYNNEI, per germline. The CDR3 sequence is 15 residues long. The CDR3 coding sequence is TGTGCCAGCAGATTGGACAGGGGGCTAAACAATGAGCAGTTCTTC. Protein: CASRLDRGLNNEQFF.

The table lists this clonotype with many counts. This chain links TRBV6-5 with TRBJ1-3; 7 nucleotides line up with TRBD1. This CDR3 comprises 15 residues. The germline gives CDR1 MNHEY, CDR2 SVGAGI. The ends lost 2 bases at V and 8 bases at J; junction bases unmatched: 9. CDR3 in DNA: TGTGCCAGCAGTTACAAAGGGGGCGATCGGGACACCATATATTTT. It codes for CASSYKGGDRDTIYF.

This clonotype was counted many times. The rearrangement links TRBV29-1 to TRBJ1-2; a weak D match, TRBD1 (6 bases). V lost 4 bases and J 5 bases, leaving 8 bases between the germline ends. This CDR3 spans 11 amino acids. Germline lookup yields CDR1 SQVTM and CDR2 ANQGSEA. CDR3 sequence (DNA): TGCAGCGTTGTGGGGACATATGGCTACACCTTC. The encoded protein is CSVVGTYGYTF.

This clonotype was observed a single time. The rearrangement joins TRBV21-1 to TRBJ2-1; the table's D call TRBD2 went unverified against the DNA. TRBV21-1 is flagged as a pseudogene. The CDR3 consists of 18 residues. This CDR3 is CASSILAGERDPYNEQFF. CDR3 nucleotide sequence: TGTGCCAGCAGCATCCTAGCGGGAGAGAGGGACCCCTACAATGAGCAGTTCTTC.

The rearrangement links TRBV5-1 to TRBJ2-7, with TRBD1 matching over 8 bases. The CDR3 contains 16 residues. V lost 4 bases to trimming and J lost 1 base; unmatched junction nucleotides: 10. Germline V gene sequence: CDR1 SGHRS, CDR2 YFSETQ. CDR3 coding DNA: TGCGCCAGCAGCCCAACCCCGACAGGGGCATCCTACGAGCAGTACTTC. Residues: CASSPTPTGASYEQYF. Full variable domain (remainder filled in from reference TRBV5-1 and TRBJ2-7): KAGVTQTPRYLIKTRGQQVTLSCSPISGHRSVSWYQQTPGQGLQFLFEYFSETQRNKGNFPGRFSGRQFSNSRSEMNVSTLELGDSALYLCASSPTPTGASYEQYFGPGTRLTVT.

This clonotype came up a few times. The genes are TRBV19 and TRBJ1-4; TRBD1 is a possible D gene (6 bases). Germline V gene data show CDR1 as LNHDA and CDR2 as SQIVND (reference sequence). The CDR3 spans 16 residues. V was shortened by 6 bases and J by 0 bases, with 14 bases between the two germline ends. The CDR3 coding sequence is TGTGCCAGTAGCTACCCTCGGGGGCCAACTAATGAAAAACTGTTTTTT. Amino acid sequence: CASSYPRGPTNEKLFF.

The V call is TRBV10-3, the J call TRBJ1-5; D gene unclear. Trimming shortened V by 8 bases and J by 3 bases, and 11 bases separated the two germline ends. The CDR3 contains 13 residues. Germline V gives CDR1 ENHRY, CDR2 SYGVKD. CDR3 nucleotide sequence: TGTGCCATCGTAGGAGAACCCAATCAGCCCCAGCATTTT. Its protein is CAIVGEPNQPQHF.

This clonotype was counted only a few times. This chain uses TRBV11-2 with TRBJ2-2; TRBD1 matches at 8 bases. With V trimmed by 6 bases and J by 7 bases, 7 bases remained unmatched. This CDR3 is 14 amino acids long. Looked up from germline, CDR1 is SGHAT and CDR2 is FQNNGV. CDR3 in amino acids: CASSLDRAVGELFF. In DNA form, the CDR3 reads TGTGCCAGCAGTTTGGACAGGGCGGTCGGGGAGCTGTTTTTT.

This clonotype appeared a few times. The CDR3 sequence is CASSETGIYGYTF. The CDR3 nucleotides read TGTGCCAGCAGTGAAACTGGCATCTATGGCTACACCTTC. V is TRBV2 and J is TRBJ1-2; D gene uncertain. Trimming shortened V by 2 bases and J by 4 bases, and 8 bases separated the two germline ends. This CDR3 comprises 13 residues. The germline CDR1 and CDR2 sequences are SNHLY and FYNNEI.

This clonotype occurred a few times. The chain couples TRBV28 to TRBJ2-3; 8 bases line up with TRBD1. Per the germline V gene, CDR1 is MDHEN and CDR2 is SYDVKM. This CDR3 region has 15 residues. V dropped 4 bases and J dropped 2; count of bases not matched to a gene: 5. CDR3 nucleotide sequence: TGTGCCAGCAGTTCCCCAGGGGGCTACACAGATACGCAGTATTTT. Its translation is CASSSPGGYTDTQYF.

This clonotype appeared a few times. The J gene is TRBJ2-7, the V gene TRBV6-2 or TRBV6-3; D is perhaps TRBD2 (6 bases). Looked up from germline, CDR1 is MNHEY and CDR2 is SVGEGT. V dropped 7 bases and J dropped 5 bases, with 12 bases sitting between them. This CDR3 has 12 amino acids. CDR3 nucleotide sequence: TGTGCCAGCACCCCGGGCGGGGACGAGCAGTACTTC. It specifies CASTPGGDEQYF.

This clonotype was recorded at least ten times. The rearrangement links TRBV6-5 to TRBJ1-4, with a weak D call TRBD1 (6 bases). V was pared by 0 bases and J by 0 bases, with 11 bases between. The CDR3 is made up of 17 amino acids. Germline values: CDR1 MNHEY, CDR2 SVGAGI. The CDR3 DNA follows: TGTGCCAGCAGTTACTCGACAGGACTAGCAACTAATGAAAAACTGTTTTTT. Protein sequence: CASSYSTGLATNEKLFF.

Many counts were recorded for this clonotype. The rearrangement links TRBV7-6 to TRBJ1-1; 9 nucleotides match TRBD1. V shed 5 bases, J shed 11 bases, and the junction held 3 bases outside the gene matches. CDR1 and CDR2 from the germline V gene are SGHVS and FNYEAQ. This CDR3 comprises 11 residues. In DNA form, the CDR3 reads TGTGCCAGCAGCGACGGGACAGGGGCTTTCTTT. This codes for CASSDGTGAFF.

This clonotype has a count of ten or more. The V call is TRBV5-1, the J call TRBJ2-7; weak D call: TRBD1 (6 bases). The V gene lost 0 bases and the J gene lost 2 bases, with 12 bases spanning the gap. The germline V gene has CDR1 SGHRS and CDR2 YFSETQ. The CDR3 has 15 residues. This CDR3 is CASSLAGTLTYEQYF. The DNA for the CDR3 is TGCGCCAGCAGCTTGGCCGGGACACTTACCTACGAGCAGTACTTC.

This clonotype was counted many times. The rearrangement uses TRBV20-1 and TRBJ2-3; TRBD1 aligns across 8 bases. The CDR3 length is 14 residues. The germline CDR1 and CDR2 sequences are DFQATT and SNEGSKA (reference sequence). V shed 0 bases and J 6 bases; nucleotides not matched to a gene: 5. CDR3 in amino acids: CSARDSGGPDTQYF. The CDR3 DNA is TGCAGTGCTAGAGATTCAGGGGGCCCCGATACGCAGTATTTT.

This clonotype was observed a handful of times. The rearrangement uses TRBV5-1 and TRBJ2-2; possibly TRBD1 for D (8 bases). Germline CDR1 is SGHRS and CDR2 is YFSETQ. V gave up 4 bases and J gave up 7 bases, with 17 bases separating them. The CDR3 extends over 15 amino acids. The CDR3 DNA is TGCGCCAGCAGCCGGGAGGACAGGGACGGCGGGGAGCTGTTTTTT. It is translated as CASSREDRDGGELFF.

At least ten counts were recorded for this clonotype. This rearrangement joins TRBV18 to TRBJ1-5; 7 bases align to TRBD1. CDR1 and CDR2 (germline): KGHSH, LQKENI. V trimming: 4 bases; J trimming: 3 bases; junction bases outside the gene matches: 3. The CDR3 consists of 14 residues. CDR3 bases: TGTGCCAGCTCACAGGGGGCGAACAATCAGCCCCAGCATTTT. It codes for CASSQGANNQPQHF.

This chain connects TRBV28 to TRBJ2-7, with D tentatively TRBD1 or TRBD2 (5 bases each). CDR1 is MDHEN, CDR2 SYDVKM, per germline. With 3 bases removed from V and 1 base from J, the gap between germline ends came to 13 bases. CDR3 length equals 15 residues. CDR3 residues: CASSFGSGHSYEQYF. In DNA form, the CDR3 reads TGTGCCAGCAGTTTTGGGAGCGGACATTCCTACGAGCAGTACTTC.

The gene calls are TRBV4-1 and TRBJ1-5; weak D call: TRBD1 (6 bases). CDR1 and CDR2 (germline): MGHRA, YSYEKL. Trimming took 2 bases from V and 7 from J, leaving 12 bases between them. CDR3 length equals 14 residues. CDR3 region: CASSQSRGAQPQHF. CDR3 sequence (DNA): TGCGCCAGCAGCCAAAGCAGGGGCGCCCAGCCCCAGCATTTT.

A few counts support this clonotype. CDR3 DNA sequence: TGTGCCAGCAGCTTGTTGTCTAGCGGATTAGAAGAGCAGTACTTC. It specifies CASSLLSSGLEEQYF. The chain uses TRBV5-5 and TRBJ2-7; 7 nucleotides agree with TRBD2. The CDR3 length is 15 residues. Germline V gives CDR1 SGHKS, CDR2 YYEKEE (reference sequence). The junction had 11 bases not matched to a gene; V was cut back by 1 base and J by 7 bases.

This clonotype was seen at least ten times. The chain is built from TRBV20-1 and TRBJ2-3; 9 positions match TRBD1. V gave up 6 bases and J gave up 6 bases; unmatched junction bases: 19. Per the germline V gene, CDR1 is DFQATT and CDR2 is SNEGSKA (reference sequence). This CDR3 spans 17 amino acids. The CDR3 DNA follows: TGCAGTGCAGCCCCGGGACAGGGTCTTTTTCATGGGGATACGCAGTATTTT. Amino acids: CSAAPGQGLFHGDTQYF.

This clonotype was recorded many times. The DNA of the CDR3 is TGTGCCAGCAGGAGTTCGGGAAACACCATATATTTT. This gives the protein CASRSSGNTIYF. The V gene is TRBV28, the J gene TRBJ1-3; D uncertain. Germline loops: CDR1 MDHEN, CDR2 SYDVKM. Deletions cut 6 bases from V and 4 bases from J, with 7 bases between. The length of the CDR3 is 12 residues.

This clonotype has only a few counts. The chain recombines TRBV11-2 with TRBJ1-6, with 8 nucleotides matching TRBD1. This CDR3 contains 18 residues. The ends lost 5 bases at V and 8 bases at J; junction bases unmatched: 17. CDR1 SGHAT and CDR2 FQNNGV come from the germline V gene. The CDR3 is CASSPGQANSYMDSPLHF. The CDR3 bases are TGTGCCAGCAGCCCGGGACAGGCAAATAGTTATATGGATTCACCCCTCCACTTT.

This clonotype was seen only a few times. J is TRBJ2-3 and V is TRBV7-2; 8 bases map to TRBD1. Trimming removed 5 bases from V and 0 bases from J; junction bases left unmatched: 7. The CDR3 is made up of 16 amino acids. The germline gives CDR1 SGHTA, CDR2 FQGNSA. The CDR3 region is CASSRDGTGSTDTQYF. DNA for the CDR3: TGTGCCAGCAGCCGTGACGGGACAGGCAGCACAGATACGCAGTATTTT.

This chain joins TRBV7-2 and TRBJ2-7; D gene uncertain. This CDR3 contains 11 residues. Germline V CDR1 and CDR2: SGHTA, FQGNSA. V lost 4 bases and J lost 3, with 4 bases in between. The CDR3, as DNA: TGTGCCAGCAGCTCCGACTACGAGCAGTACTTC. This codes for CASSSDYEQYF.

This clonotype was counted a few times. The V gene is TRBV21-1, the J gene TRBJ2-7; no DNA check was done on the table's D call, TRBD2. TRBV21-1 is a pseudogene locus. The CDR3 consists of 13 residues. CDR3 DNA sequence: TGTGCCAGCAGCAACGGGACTCCGATCGAGCAGTACTTC. It codes for CASSNGTPIEQYF.

This clonotype was detected many times. The chain links TRBV3-1 to TRBJ2-1; 11 bases are a match to TRBD2. The ends lost 5 bases at V and 5 bases at J; junction bases unmatched: 17. The germline CDR1 and CDR2 sequences are LGHDT and YNNKEL (reference sequence). This CDR3 has 19 residues. DNA of the CDR3: TGTGCCAGCAGCTCCCTCGGACTAGCGGGCATACCGACCCACAATGAGCAGTTCTTC. Translation gives CASSSLGLAGIPTHNEQFF.

This clonotype was observed a few times. The rearrangement joins TRBV6-5 to TRBJ2-5, with 8 positions matching TRBD2. The V gene end was trimmed by 6 bases and the J gene end by 4 bases; junction bases not matched to a gene: 7. Germline CDR1 is MNHEY and CDR2 is SVGAGI. This CDR3 has 14 residues. Here the CDR3 DNA reads TGTGCCAGCAGCCTACGGGGGGGGATAGAGACCCAGTACTTC. Encoded protein: CASSLRGGIETQYF.

CDR3 nucleotides: TGTGCCAGCAGCCAGGGCCGGCCAAGACTTTTAGGGACCTACGAGCAGTACTTC. Translated, it gives CASSQGRPRLLGTYEQYF. The chain uses TRBV7-2 and TRBJ2-7, with a weak D call TRBD1 (5 bases). Germline V CDR1 and CDR2: SGHTA, FQGNSA. V was pared by 5 bases and J by 2 bases, with 25 bases between. This CDR3 contains 18 residues.

The sample holds a few counts of this clonotype. V gene TRBV11-2 combines with J gene TRBJ2-2; 8 bases are a match to TRBD1. The CDR3 has 16 residues. CDR1 and CDR2 (germline): SGHAT, FQNNGV. Trimming cost V 0 bases and J 8 bases; bases outside gene matches: 8. The CDR3 loop reads CASSLEPQGAGGELFF. In DNA, the CDR3 is TGTGCCAGCAGCTTAGAGCCCCAGGGGGCCGGTGGGGAGCTGTTTTTT.

This clonotype was seen a few times. V usage is TRBV7-9 and J usage is TRBJ2-5, with 11 positions matching TRBD1. The J segment lost 4 bases and the V segment lost 5 bases, leaving 6 bases of the junction unmatched. There are 15 residues in the CDR3. CDR1 and CDR2 from the germline V gene are SEHNR and FQNEAQ (reference sequence). This chain's CDR3 is CASSPGQGARETQYF. The CDR3 region has the DNA TGTGCCAGCAGCCCAGGACAGGGGGCGAGAGAGACCCAGTACTTC.

This clonotype turned up a few times. This chain uses TRBV28 with TRBJ2-3; TRBD2 aligns across 7 bases. Trimming cost V 3 bases and J 4 bases; bases outside gene matches: 7. This CDR3 region has 15 residues. Germline CDR1 is MDHEN and CDR2 is SYDVKM. CDR3 sequence reads: CASSFGGRTADTQYF. The CDR3 coding sequence is TGTGCCAGCAGTTTTGGCGGGAGAACCGCAGATACGCAGTATTTT.